This TCR beta chain is from a study of blood T cell repertoires in COVID-19. Study details: There were acute and convalescent COVID-19 samples, and they came from the United States, Italy and Spain. The analysed material was cDNA or gDNA that came from T cells, B-cell-depleted T cells, or PBMCs.

Germline CDR1 and CDR2: SGHNT and YENEEA. The J segment lost 8 bases and the V segment lost 5 bases, leaving 10 bases of the junction unmatched. This CDR3 has 15 residues. Generated by immunoSEQ multiplex PCR, the TCRdb table keeps only in-frame clones and is missing some. The sample includes about 210,000 clones, 75% to 85% seen only once; the top ten take about 2.5%. The clonotype was recovered from a woman in her 70s with COVID-19, enrolled during active disease. This chain uses TRBV11-3 with TRBJ1-2; 11 bases match TRBD1. The material sequenced was peripheral blood. The CDR3 loop reads CASSPSGQGEEGYTF. The CDR3 DNA reads as TGTGCCAGCAGCCCATCGGGACAGGGGGAGGAAGGCTACACCTTC. Full variable domain (rest looked up from reference TRBV11-3 and TRBJ1-2): EAGVVQSPRYKIIEKKQPVAFWCNPISGHNTLYWYLQNLGQGPELLIRYENEEAVDDSQLPKDRFSAERLKGVDSTLKIQPAELGDSAVYLCASSPSGQGEEGYTFGSGTRLTVV.